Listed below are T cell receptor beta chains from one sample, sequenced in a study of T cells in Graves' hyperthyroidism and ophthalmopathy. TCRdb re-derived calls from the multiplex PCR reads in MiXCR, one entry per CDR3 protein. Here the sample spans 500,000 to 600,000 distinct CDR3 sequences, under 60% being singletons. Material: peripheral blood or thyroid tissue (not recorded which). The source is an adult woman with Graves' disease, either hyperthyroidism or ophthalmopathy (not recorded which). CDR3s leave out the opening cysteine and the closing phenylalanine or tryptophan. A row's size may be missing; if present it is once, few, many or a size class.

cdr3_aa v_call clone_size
SARYQY TRBV20-1 .
ASSSRSTYYGYT TRBV2 .
ATSRDSGGGGFWRNQPQH TRBV15 .
ASRTLGNSPLH TRBV25-1 .
ASSSVRGPGELF TRBV28 few
SVELSGRNYEQY TRBV29-1 few
AIGQETQY TRBV10-2 few
ASSMVAGYSNQPQH TRBV19 many
SADDRGENYGYT TRBV20-1 .
SASKFEGVYEQY TRBV20-1 .
AIKGERDNSPPH TRBV10-3 .
ASSTGQYGNTIY TRBV5-6 .
ASENWGYQETQY TRBV7-2 .
ASSRREMNTEAF TRBV11-2 .
AINAVSNSPLH TRBV10-3 few